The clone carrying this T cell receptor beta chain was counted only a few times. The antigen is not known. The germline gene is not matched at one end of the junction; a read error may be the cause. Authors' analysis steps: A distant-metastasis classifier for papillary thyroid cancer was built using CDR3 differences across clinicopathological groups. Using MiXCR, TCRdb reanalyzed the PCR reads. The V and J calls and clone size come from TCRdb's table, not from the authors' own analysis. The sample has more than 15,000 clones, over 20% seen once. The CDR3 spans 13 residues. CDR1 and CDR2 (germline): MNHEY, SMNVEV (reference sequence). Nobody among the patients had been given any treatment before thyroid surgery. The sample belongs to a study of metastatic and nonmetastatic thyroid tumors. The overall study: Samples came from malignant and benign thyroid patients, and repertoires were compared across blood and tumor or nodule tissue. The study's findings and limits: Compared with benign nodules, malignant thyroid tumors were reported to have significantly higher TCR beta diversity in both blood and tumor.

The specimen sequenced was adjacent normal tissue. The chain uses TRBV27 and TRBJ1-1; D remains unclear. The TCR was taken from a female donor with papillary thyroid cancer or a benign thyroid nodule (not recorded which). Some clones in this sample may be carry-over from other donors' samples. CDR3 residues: CVSSLLWNTEAFF. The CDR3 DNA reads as TGTGTCAGCAGTCTCCTTTGGAACACTGAAGCTTTCTTT.